This T cell receptor (beta chain) was identified during a study of CD8 T cells in ankylosing spondylitis. Study results and caveats: Disease-associated clones were CD8+ and fairly uncommon in peripheral blood. Within matched ankylosing spondylitis synovial fluid, disease-linked clones were reportedly significantly enriched. Some of the motif variants had earlier been found in reactive arthritis patients' fluid and blood. Ankylosing spondylitis blood appeared to be characterized by a TCR beta motif of roughly eight highly homologous variants.

Making use of molecular barcodes, quantitative 5'-RACE generated TCR beta libraries. Each CDR3 protein gets one entry after TCRdb re-called the 5' RACE reads with MiXCR. The data contain 670,000 or so distinct CDR3 sequences, around 17% of them seen just once; the ten biggest clones take up around 19%. CDR3 length: 17 amino acids. Losses at the gene ends were 6 bases for V and 2 bases for J; bases not matched to a gene: 14. A few counts support this clonotype. The antigen is unknown. V and J are TRBV12-3 or TRBV12-4 and TRBJ1-2, with 8 nucleotides matching TRBD1. This TCR derives from a male donor with ankylosing spondylitis. Sequencing used blood, either unsorted or a sorted T cell fraction (not recorded which). CDR3 coding DNA: TGTGCCAGCAGCCCCGGACAGGGACTGAAGGAGAACTATGGCTACACCTTC. It codes for CASSPGQGLKENYGYTF.